A selection of T cell receptor beta chains follows, all from one sample in a study of T cells in Graves' hyperthyroidism and ophthalmopathy. TCRdb ran MiXCR on the multiplex PCR reads and lists one entry per CDR3 protein. Of roughly 240,000 distinct CDR3 sequences detected, almost 25% appear once; the ten largest clones hold roughly 40%. The sequencing input was blood. All receptors derive from a woman in her thirties or forties with Graves' ophthalmopathy. The conserved cysteine and the conserved F or W are not part of the CDR3 here. The size entry is marked missing in some rows and otherwise reads once, few, many or a size class.

v_gene,abundance,j_gene,CDR3aa
TRBV3-1,many,TRBJ1-2,ASSLGRTNYGYT
TRBV5-1,many,TRBJ2-5,ASSLGQGRQTQY
TRBV7-2,many,TRBJ2-7,ASSARTVYEQY
TRBV27,many,TRBJ2-5,ASSLSGFEEETQY
TRBV28,many,TRBJ2-5,ASSKLAGGPVGETQY
TRBV28,many,TRBJ1-3,ASKLTRGVNTIY
TRBV6-5,NA,TRBJ1-3,ASSYPVPGDTIY
TRBV7-8,NA,TRBJ1-2,ASSLVEGTDYGYT
TRBV11-2,few,TRBJ2-3,ASSGKGSSTDTQY
TRBV24-1,many,TRBJ1-5,ATTPEQGPSRRNYSNQPQH